The rows below give T cell receptor beta chains drawn from one sample of a study of blood T cell repertoires in COVID-19. TCRdb keeps only in-frame clones here, not all; method: immunoSEQ multiplex PCR. The data hold approximately 330,000 clones, with nearly 90% observed a single time. The specimen sequenced was peripheral blood. All receptors derive from a woman in her 40s with COVID-19, enrolled during active disease. The CDR3 runs from the conserved cysteine through the conserved F or W.

V gene	J gene	CDR3 protein
TRBV5-1	TRBJ1-4	CASSSPDTDEKLFF
TRBV3-1/TRBV3-2	TRBJ1-5	CASSIRLDQPQHF
TRBV2	TRBJ1-4	CASSETGSNEKLFF
TRBV5-1	TRBJ1-5	CASSPLTGGQQPQHF
TRBV7-6	TRBJ2-1	CASSLGTSGGARNEQFF
TRBV9	TRBJ2-5	CASSTTPGLAGVQETQYF
TRBV19	TRBJ1-5	CASSITGIDNQPQHF
TRBV28	TRBJ1-1	CASSLLTGTGVTNTEAFF
TRBV3-1/TRBV3-2	TRBJ1-5	CASSQGDSRQHF
TRBV7-2	TRBJ1-2	CASSSGQEVRRNGYTF
TRBV20-1	TRBJ2-2	CSASLLAGGPSGELFF
TRBV23-1	TRBJ2-2	CASTFDRPNTGELFF
TRBV5-5	TRBJ2-5	CASSLWRTREETQYF
TRBV19	TRBJ1-1	CASSLLTRQGPNTEAFF
TRBV6-6	TRBJ2-5	CASSIQGQETQYF
TRBV5-6	TRBJ1-1	CASSQNRDTEAFF
TRBV19	TRBJ1-2	CASSAPQGIYGYTF
TRBV29-1	TRBJ1-3	CSVYRGGPGNTIYF
TRBV7-8	TRBJ2-2	CASSAGGAGSTGELFF
TRBV7-9	TRBJ1-5	CASSLDAGNQPQHF
TRBV5-1	TRBJ1-2	CASSFGTGGGYGYTF
TRBV30	TRBJ2-7	CAWTRTGVYEQYF
TRBV5-1	TRBJ1-1	CASSSRVSTGTEAFF
TRBV20-1	TRBJ1-1	CSASRVLNTEAFF
TRBV19	TRBJ1-1	CASRQVNTEAFF
TRBV29-1	TRBJ2-3	CSATSGGTTDTQYF
TRBV11-2	TRBJ2-1	CASRQAGAKDEQFF
TRBV27	TRBJ2-1	CATLARYNEQFF
TRBV25-1	TRBJ1-2	CASSGTAYGYTF
TRBV28	TRBJ1-4	CASSLTSPGNEKLFF
TRBV7-2	TRBJ1-6	CASRDRQSNSPLHF
TRBV28	TRBJ1-6	CASRGGTGDSPLHF
TRBV28	TRBJ1-2	CASSPLGGYGYTF
TRBV30	TRBJ1-4	CAWSRTRGAWDEKLFF
TRBV2	TRBJ2-1	CASDSGLYNEQFF
TRBV5-1	TRBJ2-5	CASSPGVQETQYF
TRBV6-6	TRBJ1-1	CASSYSIGTGAPEAFF
TRBV5-6	TRBJ2-1	CASSFWILSSYNEQFF
TRBV6-5	TRBJ2-7	CASSSLPRYYEQYF
TRBV19	TRBJ2-2	CASSGAANTGELFF
TRBV6-6	TRBJ1-1	CASSLPGFSNTEAFF
TRBV7-8	TRBJ1-3	CASSPRAAQGFSGNTIYF
TRBV12-3/TRBV12-4	TRBJ1-2	CASSLPGQPFF
TRBV5-1	TRBJ2-2	CASSRLAGSGGELFF
TRBV14	TRBJ1-3	CASSQFLGQRGSGNTIYF
TRBV7-9	TRBJ1-2	CASSLARQPNYGYTF
TRBV18	TRBJ2-5	CASSFRDFQETQYF
TRBV28	TRBJ2-4	CASSLSGTGGNIQYF
TRBV5-4	TRBJ1-1	CASSYPGTGIAEAFF
TRBV6-5	TRBJ1-1	CASSYRTGTSNTEAFF
TRBV11-2	TRBJ2-7	CASNPGQGGKEQYF
TRBV19	TRBJ1-2	CASSPWDRGYTDGKSYTF
TRBV6-1	TRBJ1-5	CASTLTVAQPQHF